Sequencing of this T cell receptor beta chain was carried out in a study of T cells expressing NK-cell markers. Study at large: Repertoires of TCR beta were obtained from T cells sorted as CD3+CD56+NKG2C+, CD3+CD56+NKG2C- and CD3+CD56-NKG2C+. The authors sequenced eight donors, of whom seven were HCMV-seropositive and one was seronegative.

One entry per CDR3 protein, without DNA, is what TCRdb gives after re-calling the 5' RACE reads. The data show a few hundred thousand distinct CDR3 sequences, and the top ten clones hold under 6.5%. Of note for this clonotype: Its target is unknown.

Findings and caveats of the study: Uncertainty persisted over the HCMV specificity of expanded NKG2C+ T cell clones. Roughly 6 donors had dominant NKG2C+ clonotypes that comprised about 1.0-7.5% of their CD8+ T cells.

This receptor was obtained from a man aged 18-70 years in good health. The sequenced material came from blood T cells: a sorted CD56 or NKG2C T cell subset, CD4+ or CD8+ T cells, or bulk PBMC T cells (not recorded which).

CDR3 sequence: CASRLQGSSYEQYF. V and J are TRBV5-1 and TRBJ2-7; the TCRdb D gene call, TRBD1, has no DNA to confirm it. Germline V gene sequence: CDR1 SGHRS, CDR2 YFSETQ. The CDR3 extends over 14 amino acids. Complete variable domain (other parts from reference TRBV5-1 and TRBJ2-7): KAGVTQTPRYLIKTRGQQVTLSCSPISGHRSVSWYQQTPGQGLQFLFEYFSETQRNKGNFPGRFSGRQFSNSRSEMNVSTLELGDSALYLCASRLQGSSYEQYFGPGTRLTVT.